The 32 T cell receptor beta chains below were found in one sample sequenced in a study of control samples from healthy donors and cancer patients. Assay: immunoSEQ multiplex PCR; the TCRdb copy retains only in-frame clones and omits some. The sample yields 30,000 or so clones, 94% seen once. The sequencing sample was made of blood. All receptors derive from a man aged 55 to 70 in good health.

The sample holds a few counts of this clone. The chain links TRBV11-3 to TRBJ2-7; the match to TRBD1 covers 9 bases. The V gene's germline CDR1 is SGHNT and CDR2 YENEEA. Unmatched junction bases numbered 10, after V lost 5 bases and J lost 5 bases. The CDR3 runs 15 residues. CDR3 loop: CASSPGTGSADEQYF. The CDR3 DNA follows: TGTGCCAGCAGCCCCGGGACAGGGAGTGCCGACGAGCAGTACTTC.

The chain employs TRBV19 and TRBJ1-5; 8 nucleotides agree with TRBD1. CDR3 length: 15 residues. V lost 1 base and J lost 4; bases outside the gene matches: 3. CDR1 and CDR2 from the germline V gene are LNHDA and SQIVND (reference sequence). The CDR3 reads CASSIGDRGNQPQHF. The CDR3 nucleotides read TGTGCCAGTAGTATAGGCGACAGGGGTAATCAGCCCCAGCATTTT.

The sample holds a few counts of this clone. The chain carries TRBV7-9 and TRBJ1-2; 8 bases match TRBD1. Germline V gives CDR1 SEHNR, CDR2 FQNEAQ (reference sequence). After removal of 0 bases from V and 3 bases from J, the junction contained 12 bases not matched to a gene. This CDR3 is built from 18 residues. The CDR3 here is CASSLARTGTPGHYGYTF. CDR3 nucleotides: TGTGCCAGCAGCTTAGCCCGGACAGGGACGCCCGGGCACTATGGCTACACCTTC.

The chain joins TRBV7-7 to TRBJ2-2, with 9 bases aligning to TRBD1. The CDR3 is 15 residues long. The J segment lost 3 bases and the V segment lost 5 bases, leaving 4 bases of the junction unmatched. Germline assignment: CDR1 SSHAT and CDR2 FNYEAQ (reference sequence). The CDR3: CASSPTGGYTGELFF. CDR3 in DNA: TGTGCCAGCAGCCCAACAGGGGGCTACACCGGGGAGCTGTTTTTT.

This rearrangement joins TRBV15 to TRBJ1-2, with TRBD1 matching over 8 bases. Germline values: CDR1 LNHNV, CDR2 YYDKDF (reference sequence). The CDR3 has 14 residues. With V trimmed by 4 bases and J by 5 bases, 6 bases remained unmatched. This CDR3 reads CATSNGRQGYGYTF. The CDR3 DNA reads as TGTGCCACCAGCAACGGACGACAGGGGTATGGCTACACCTTC.

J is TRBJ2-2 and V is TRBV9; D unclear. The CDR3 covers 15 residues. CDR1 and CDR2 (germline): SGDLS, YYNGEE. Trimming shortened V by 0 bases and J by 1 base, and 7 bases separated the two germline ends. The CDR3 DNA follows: TGTGCCAGCAGCGTAGCTCCAGGGAACACCGGGGAGCTGTTTTTT. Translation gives CASSVAPGNTGELFF. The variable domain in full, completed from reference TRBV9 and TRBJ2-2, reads DSGVTQTPKHLITATGQRVTLRCSPRSGDLSVYWYQQSLDQGLQFLIQYYNGEERAKGNILERFSAQQFPDLHSELNLSSLELGDSALYFCASSVAPGNTGELFFGEGSRLTVL.

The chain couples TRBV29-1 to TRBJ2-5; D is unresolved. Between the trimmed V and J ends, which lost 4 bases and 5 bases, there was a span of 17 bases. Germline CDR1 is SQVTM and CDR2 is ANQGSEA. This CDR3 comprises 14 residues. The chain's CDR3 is CSVVLDSSGETQYF. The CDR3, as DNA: TGCAGCGTTGTCCTCGATAGCTCCGGGGAGACCCAGTACTTC.

The CDR3, as DNA: TGTGCCAGCAGCCTGGGTGCAGTGCCAAGTAGGCAGTACTTC. Protein: CASSLGAVPSRQYF. The chain combines TRBV5-6 with TRBJ2-7; D ambiguous. The CDR3 has 14 residues. V lost 4 bases and J 9 bases, leaving 20 bases between the germline ends. CDR1 and CDR2 from the germline V gene are SGHDT and YYEEEE.

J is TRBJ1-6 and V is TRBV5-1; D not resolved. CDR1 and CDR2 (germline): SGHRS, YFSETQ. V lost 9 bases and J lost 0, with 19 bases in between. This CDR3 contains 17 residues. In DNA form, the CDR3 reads TGCGCCACACCCCCCCCAGCAGGCCCCTCCTATAATTCACCCCTCCACTTT. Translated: CATPPPAGPSYNSPLHF.

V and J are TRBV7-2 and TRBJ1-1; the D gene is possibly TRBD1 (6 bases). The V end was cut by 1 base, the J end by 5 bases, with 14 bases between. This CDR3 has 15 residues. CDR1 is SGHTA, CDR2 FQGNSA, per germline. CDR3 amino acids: CASSLEGGSGTEAFF. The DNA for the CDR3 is TGTGCCAGCAGCTTAGAAGGGGGATCGGGAACTGAAGCTTTCTTT.

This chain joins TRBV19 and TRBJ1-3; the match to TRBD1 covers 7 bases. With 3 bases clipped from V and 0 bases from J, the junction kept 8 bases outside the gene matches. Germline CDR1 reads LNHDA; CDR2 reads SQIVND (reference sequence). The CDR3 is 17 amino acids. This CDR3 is CASSIGTADYSGNTIYF. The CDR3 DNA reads TGTGCCAGTAGTATCGGGACAGCCGATTACTCTGGAAACACCATATATTTT.

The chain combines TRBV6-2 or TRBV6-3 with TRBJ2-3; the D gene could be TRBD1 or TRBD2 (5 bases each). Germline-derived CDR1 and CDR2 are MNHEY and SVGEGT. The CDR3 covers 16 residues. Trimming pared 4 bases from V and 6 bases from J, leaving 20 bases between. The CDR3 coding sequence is TGTGCCAGCAGTTGGAGACCCGGGACCCCCGCGGATACGCAGTATTTT. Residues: CASSWRPGTPADTQYF.

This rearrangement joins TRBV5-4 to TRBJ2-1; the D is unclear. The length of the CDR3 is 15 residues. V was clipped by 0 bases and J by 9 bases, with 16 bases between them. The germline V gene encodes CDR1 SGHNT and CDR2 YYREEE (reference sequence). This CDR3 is CASSLEGSVYGEQFF. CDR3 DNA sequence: TGTGCCAGCAGCTTGGAGGGAAGCGTTTACGGTGAGCAGTTCTTC. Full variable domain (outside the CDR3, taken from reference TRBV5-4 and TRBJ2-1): ETGVTQSPTHLIKTRGQQVTLRCSSQSGHNTVSWYQQALGQGPQFIFQYYREEENGRGNFPPRFSGLQFPNYSSELNVNALELDDSALYLCASSLEGSVYGEQFFGPGTRLTVL.

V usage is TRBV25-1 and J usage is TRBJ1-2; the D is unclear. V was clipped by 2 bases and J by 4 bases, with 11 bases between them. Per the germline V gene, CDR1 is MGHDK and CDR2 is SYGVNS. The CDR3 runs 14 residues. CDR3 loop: CASSEPDPFYGYTF. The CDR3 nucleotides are TGTGCCAGCAGTGAACCGGACCCCTTCTATGGCTACACCTTC.

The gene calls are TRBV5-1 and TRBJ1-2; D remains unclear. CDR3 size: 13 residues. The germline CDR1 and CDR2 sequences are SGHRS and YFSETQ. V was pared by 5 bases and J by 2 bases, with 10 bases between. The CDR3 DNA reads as TGCGCCAGCAGTGATGGCGGAAACTATGGCTACACCTTC. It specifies CASSDGGNYGYTF. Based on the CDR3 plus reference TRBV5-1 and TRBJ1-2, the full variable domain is KAGVTQTPRYLIKTRGQQVTLSCSPISGHRSVSWYQQTPGQGLQFLFEYFSETQRNKGNFPGRFSGRQFSNSRSEMNVSTLELGDSALYLCASSDGGNYGYTFGSGTRLTVV.

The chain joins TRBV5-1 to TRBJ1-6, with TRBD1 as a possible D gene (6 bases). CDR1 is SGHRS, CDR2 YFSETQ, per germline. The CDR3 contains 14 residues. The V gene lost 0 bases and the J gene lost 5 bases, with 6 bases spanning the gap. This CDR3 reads CASSLGTDNSPLHF. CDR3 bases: TGCGCCAGCAGCTTGGGGACAGATAATTCACCCCTCCACTTT.

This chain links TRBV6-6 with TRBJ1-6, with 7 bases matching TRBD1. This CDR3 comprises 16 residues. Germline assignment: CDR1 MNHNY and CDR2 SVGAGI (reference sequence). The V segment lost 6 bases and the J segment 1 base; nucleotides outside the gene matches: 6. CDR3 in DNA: TGTGCCAGCAGATCTACAGGGGATTCCTATAATTCACCCCTCCACTTT. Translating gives CASRSTGDSYNSPLHF.

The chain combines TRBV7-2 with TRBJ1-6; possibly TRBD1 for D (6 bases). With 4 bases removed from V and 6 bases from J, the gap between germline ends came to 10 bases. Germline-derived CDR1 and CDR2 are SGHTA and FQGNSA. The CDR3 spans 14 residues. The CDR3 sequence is CASSSTGSNSPLHF. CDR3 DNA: TGTGCCAGCAGCTCAACAGGGAGTAATTCACCCCTCCACTTT.

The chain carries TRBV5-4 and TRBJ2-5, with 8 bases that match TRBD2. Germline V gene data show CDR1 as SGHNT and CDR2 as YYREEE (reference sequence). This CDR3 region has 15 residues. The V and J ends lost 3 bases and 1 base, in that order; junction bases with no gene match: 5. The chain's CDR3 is CASSYPSGGQETQYF. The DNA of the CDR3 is TGTGCCAGCAGCTACCCCAGCGGGGGCCAAGAGACCCAGTACTTC.

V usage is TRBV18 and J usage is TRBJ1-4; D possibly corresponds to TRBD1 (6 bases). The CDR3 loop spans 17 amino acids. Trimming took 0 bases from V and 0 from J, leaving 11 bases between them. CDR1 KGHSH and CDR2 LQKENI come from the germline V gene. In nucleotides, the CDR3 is TGTGCCAGCTCACCACCGGGGGGGCCAGCAACTAATGAAAAACTGTTTTTT. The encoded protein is CASSPPGGPATNEKLFF.

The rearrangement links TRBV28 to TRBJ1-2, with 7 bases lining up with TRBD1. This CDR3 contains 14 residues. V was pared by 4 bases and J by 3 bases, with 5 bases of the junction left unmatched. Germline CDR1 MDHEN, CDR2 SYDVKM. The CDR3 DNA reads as TGTGCCAGCAGTTCGTTGGGACAGTACTATGGCTACACCTTC. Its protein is CASSSLGQYYGYTF.

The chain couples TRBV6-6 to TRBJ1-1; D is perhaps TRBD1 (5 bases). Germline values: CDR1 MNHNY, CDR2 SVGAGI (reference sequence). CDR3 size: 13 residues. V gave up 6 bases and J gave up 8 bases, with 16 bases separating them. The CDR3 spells CASRRIQTDEAFF. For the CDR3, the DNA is TGTGCCAGCAGAAGGATTCAGACAGACGAAGCTTTCTTT.

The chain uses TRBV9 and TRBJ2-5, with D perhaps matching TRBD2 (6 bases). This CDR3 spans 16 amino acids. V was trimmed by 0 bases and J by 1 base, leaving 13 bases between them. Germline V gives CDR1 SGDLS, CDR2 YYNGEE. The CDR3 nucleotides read TGTGCCAGCAGCGTAGGGATGGCGGGGAGCCAAGAGACCCAGTACTTC. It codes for CASSVGMAGSQETQYF. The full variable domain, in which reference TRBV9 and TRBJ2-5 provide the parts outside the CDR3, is DSGVTQTPKHLITATGQRVTLRCSPRSGDLSVYWYQQSLDQGLQFLIQYYNGEERAKGNILERFSAQQFPDLHSELNLSSLELGDSALYFCASSVGMAGSQETQYFGPGTRLLVL.

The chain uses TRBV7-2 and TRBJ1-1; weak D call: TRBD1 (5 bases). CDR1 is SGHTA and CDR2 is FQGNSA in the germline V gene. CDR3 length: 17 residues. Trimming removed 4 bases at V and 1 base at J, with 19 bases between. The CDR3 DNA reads TGTGCCAGCAGCTCCCGAGGGGACGGAAGTTGGAACACTGAAGCTTTCTTT. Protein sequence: CASSSRGDGSWNTEAFF.

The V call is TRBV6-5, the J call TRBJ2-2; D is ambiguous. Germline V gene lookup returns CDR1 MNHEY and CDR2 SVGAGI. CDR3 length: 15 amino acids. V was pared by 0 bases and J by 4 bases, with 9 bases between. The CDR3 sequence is CASSYSIAGTGELFF. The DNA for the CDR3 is TGTGCCAGCAGTTACTCGATCGCAGGCACCGGGGAGCTGTTTTTT.

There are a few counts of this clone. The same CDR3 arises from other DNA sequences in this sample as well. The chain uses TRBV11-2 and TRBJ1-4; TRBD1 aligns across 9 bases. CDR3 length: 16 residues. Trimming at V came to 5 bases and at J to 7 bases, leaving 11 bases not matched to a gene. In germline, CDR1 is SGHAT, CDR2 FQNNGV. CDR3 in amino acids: CASSPFGTGIGEKLFF. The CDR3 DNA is TGTGCCAGCAGCCCGTTCGGGACAGGGATCGGTGAAAAACTGTTTTTT. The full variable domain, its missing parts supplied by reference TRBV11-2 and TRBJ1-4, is EAGVAQSPRYKIIEKRQSVAFWCNPISGHATLYWYQQILGQGPKLLIQFQNNGVVDDSQLPKDRFSAERLKGVDSTLKIQPAKLEDSAVYLCASSPFGTGIGEKLFFGSGTQLSVL.

CDR3 loop: CASSWEGGVTDTQYF. The CDR3 nucleotides are TGTGCCAGCAGCTGGGAGGGGGGGGTCACAGATACGCAGTATTTT. The chain is built from TRBV5-8 and TRBJ2-3; perhaps TRBD2 as D (7 bases). Deletions cut 3 bases from V and 2 bases from J, with 13 bases between. The germline V gene has CDR1 SGHTS and CDR2 YDEGEE. The CDR3 is 15 residues long.

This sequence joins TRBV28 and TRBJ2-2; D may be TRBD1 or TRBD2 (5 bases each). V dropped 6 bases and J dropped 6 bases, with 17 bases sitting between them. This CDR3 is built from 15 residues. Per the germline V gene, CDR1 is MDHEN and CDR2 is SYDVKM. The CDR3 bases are TGTGCCAGCAGCATCCGGGGCACCGGGCCCGGGGAGCTGTTTTTT. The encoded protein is CASSIRGTGPGELFF.

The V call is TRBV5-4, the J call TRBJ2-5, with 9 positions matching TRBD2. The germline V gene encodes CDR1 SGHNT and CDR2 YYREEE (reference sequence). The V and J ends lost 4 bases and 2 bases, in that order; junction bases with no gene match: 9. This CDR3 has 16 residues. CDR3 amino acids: CASSPRKSGGQETQYF. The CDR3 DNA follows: TGTGCCAGCAGCCCAAGGAAAAGCGGGGGGCAAGAGACCCAGTACTTC.

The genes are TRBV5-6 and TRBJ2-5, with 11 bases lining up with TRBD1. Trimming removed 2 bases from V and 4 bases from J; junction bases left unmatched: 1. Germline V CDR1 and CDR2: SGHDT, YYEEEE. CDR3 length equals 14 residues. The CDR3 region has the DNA TGTGCCAGCAGCTTTGGGACAGGGGGAGAGACCCAGTACTTC. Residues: CASSFGTGGETQYF.

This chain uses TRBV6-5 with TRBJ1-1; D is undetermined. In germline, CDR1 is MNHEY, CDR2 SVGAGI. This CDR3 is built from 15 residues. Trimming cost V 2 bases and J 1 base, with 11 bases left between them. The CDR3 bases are TGTGCCAGCAGTTACGGAGACGTACAGAACACTGAAGCTTTCTTT. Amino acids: CASSYGDVQNTEAFF.

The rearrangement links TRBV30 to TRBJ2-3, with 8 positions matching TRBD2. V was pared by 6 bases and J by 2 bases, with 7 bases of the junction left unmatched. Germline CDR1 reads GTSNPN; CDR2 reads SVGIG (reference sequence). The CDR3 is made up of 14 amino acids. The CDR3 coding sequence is TGTGCCTGTCCACGGGGGGGGCCCACAGATACGCAGTATTTT. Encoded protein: CACPRGGPTDTQYF.